This record concerns one TCR beta chain sequence. The antigen remains undetermined. The identical CDR3 is also encoded by other nucleotide sequences in the sample. Patients had received no treatment of any kind before thyroid surgery. In the source study's methods: A classifier for distant metastasis in papillary thyroid cancer was constructed using CDR3 differences observed across clinicopathological groups. MiXCR reprocessed the PCR reads for TCRdb. TCRdb's processing, not the authors', yielded these V and J calls. The table shows approximately 15,000 clones, with less than 25% occurring only once. Per germline, CDR1 KGHSH and CDR2 LQKENI. The V end lost 6 bases, the J end lost 8 bases, and 16 bases lay between the germline ends. The CDR3 has 13 residues. The entry originates in a study of metastatic and nonmetastatic thyroid tumors. As for the study in general: A comparison of repertoires was made across blood and tumor or nodule tissue from malignant and benign thyroid patients.

Notes on the study in general: The study reportedly found significantly higher TCR beta diversity in malignant thyroid tumors than benign nodules, in blood and tumor.

This chain joins TRBV18 and TRBJ1-2; D is undetermined. This TCR came from a female donor with papillary thyroid cancer or a benign thyroid nodule (not recorded which). Some clones in this sample may be carry-over from other donors' samples. The sample consisted of adjacent normal tissue. The DNA for the CDR3 is TGTGCCAGCTCTCCGCCGGGAAGGTACGGCTACACCTTC. It specifies CASSPPGRYGYTF.